The 24 T cell receptor beta chains below all came from one sample that was sequenced in a study of glioma-infiltrating T cells after dendritic cell vaccination listed by TCRdb under 2016. In light of the paper, this sample's time point label describes: after dendritic cell vaccination, including at tumor progression/relapse. The library was generated by the immunoSEQ multiplex PCR assay. The table comes from immuneACCESS by way of TCRdb, which keeps in-frame sequences with V and J called. Part of the clones is missing from these tables; in studies checked, under half for an unresolved V gene and the rest for unknown reasons. In all, the sample holds 75,000 to 85,000 clones, and roughly 91% of those were seen once. 2% to 2.5% of the sample comes from the top ten. Material: blood, obtained after dendritic cell vaccination. Every receptor here comes from a human donor with glioblastoma.

This clone occurred once. The chain recombines TRBV5-4 with TRBJ2-2; 8 nucleotides line up with TRBD2. The J segment lost 4 bases and the V segment lost 2 bases, leaving 7 bases of the junction unmatched. Looked up from germline, CDR1 is SGHNT and CDR2 is YYREEE (reference sequence). The CDR3 is 16 amino acids. This CDR3 is CASSFKRGGGTGELFF. CDR3 sequence (DNA): TGTGCCAGCAGCTTCAAACGGGGGGGCGGCACCGGGGAGCTGTTTTTT. The entire variable domain, with the rest obtained from reference TRBV5-4 and TRBJ2-2, is as follows: ETGVTQSPTHLIKTRGQQVTLRCSSQSGHNTVSWYQQALGQGPQFIFQYYREEENGRGNFPPRFSGLQFPNYSSELNVNALELDDSALYLCASSFKRGGGTGELFFGEGSRLTVL.

This chain uses TRBV2 with TRBJ1-4, with TRBD1 matching over 7 bases. The V gene end was trimmed by 6 bases and the J gene end by 2 bases; junction bases not matched to a gene: 3. Germline CDR1 reads SNHLY; CDR2 reads FYNNEI. The CDR3 is 14 amino acids. CDR3 sequence: CASRQGTTNEKLFF. DNA for the CDR3: TGTGCCAGCAGACAGGGGACTACTAATGAAAAACTGTTTTTT. The full variable domain, completed using reference TRBV2 and TRBJ1-4, is EPEVTQTPSHQVTQMGQEVILRCVPISNHLYFYWYRQILGQKVEFLVSFYNNEISEKSEIFDDQFSVERPDGSNFTLKIRSTKLEDSAMYFCASRQGTTNEKLFFGSGTQLSVL.

In nucleotides, the CDR3 is TGTGCCAGCAGTCCCGCGGGACTCCAGAACACTGAAGCTTTCTTT. As protein: CASSPAGLQNTEAFF. The chain combines TRBV6-5 with TRBJ1-1; possibly TRBD1 for D (5 bases). There are 15 residues in the CDR3. The V gene's germline CDR1 is MNHEY and CDR2 SVGAGI. Trimming took 5 bases from V and 1 from J, leaving 14 bases between them.

The rearrangement links TRBV19 to TRBJ2-1; 15 bases match TRBD2. The junction had 7 bases not matched to a gene; V was cut back by 3 bases and J by 10 bases. The CDR3 has 16 amino acids. From germline, CDR1 is LNHDA and CDR2 SQIVND (reference sequence). CDR3 loop: CASSMGLAGGVREQFF. In nucleotides, the CDR3 is TGTGCCAGTAGTATGGGACTAGCGGGAGGCGTCCGCGAGCAGTTCTTC. Filled out from reference TRBV19 and TRBJ2-1, the complete variable domain reads DGGITQSPKYLFRKEGQNVTLSCEQNLNHDAMYWYRQDPGQGLRLIYYSQIVNDFQKGDIAEGYSVSREKKESFPLTVTSAQKNPTAFYLCASSMGLAGGVREQFFGPGTRLTVL.

This rearrangement joins TRBV6-5 to TRBJ2-7; 9 positions agree with TRBD2. Unmatched junction bases numbered 7, after V lost 9 bases and J lost 4 bases. Germline V CDR1 and CDR2: MNHEY, SVGAGI. CDR3 length: 13 amino acids. CDR3 loop: CASVAGVNYEQYF. As DNA, the CDR3 is TGTGCCAGTGTAGCGGGAGTAAATTACGAGCAGTACTTC.

This chain joins TRBV10-2 and TRBJ2-5, with D unresolved. The CDR3 runs 14 residues. Germline loops: CDR1 WSHSY, CDR2 SAAADI. V was cut by 2 bases and J by 5 bases, with 12 bases left in between. The DNA for the CDR3 is TGCGCCAGCAGTGAGGGGCGAAATCGGGAGACCCAGTACTTC. This encodes CASSEGRNRETQYF.

The chain joins TRBV9 to TRBJ2-7, with D perhaps matching TRBD1 (5 bases). V was shortened by 4 bases and J by 2 bases, with 16 bases between the two germline ends. Germline CDR1 SGDLS, CDR2 YYNGEE. The CDR3 has 15 residues. CDR3 coding DNA: TGTGCCAGCAGCCCTCGCCTGGCAGGGCCCTACGAGCAGTACTTC. Its protein is CASSPRLAGPYEQYF.

V gene TRBV4-3 combines with J gene TRBJ1-1, with D possibly TRBD1 on 6 matching bases. CDR1 and CDR2 from the germline V gene are LGHNA and YSLEER. The CDR3 runs to 16 residues. Trimming shortened V by 2 bases and J by 4 bases, and 17 bases separated the two germline ends. The CDR3 reads CASSQSGVIQGTEAFF. The CDR3 DNA follows: TGCGCCAGCAGCCAAAGTGGGGTGATACAGGGCACTGAAGCTTTCTTT.

This chain links TRBV10-1 with TRBJ2-3; weak D call: TRBD2 (5 bases). Germline CDR1 reads WNHNN; CDR2 reads SYGVQD (reference sequence). V shed 3 bases and J shed 0 bases, with 10 bases lying between them. This CDR3 region has 15 residues. This CDR3 reads CASSEAEASTDTQYF. The CDR3 nucleotides are TGCGCCAGCAGTGAAGCGGAAGCTAGCACAGATACGCAGTATTTT.

This chain connects TRBV18 to TRBJ2-1, with 8 bases identical to TRBD2. The CDR3 covers 16 residues. From germline, CDR1 is KGHSH and CDR2 LQKENI. V shed 4 bases and J 6 bases; nucleotides not matched to a gene: 11. In DNA form, the CDR3 reads TGTGCCAGCTCACACCCCGGGGGGGCCGGTTTCAATGAGCAGTTCTTC. Its translation: CASSHPGGAGFNEQFF.

The chain joins TRBV19 to TRBJ1-3; no reliable D call. The CDR3 runs 14 residues. V was cut by 8 bases and J by 5 bases, with 16 bases left in between. CDR1 and CDR2 (germline): LNHDA, SQIVND (reference sequence). The DNA for the CDR3 is TGTGCCAGTGAAGACCCCGGGGTACGAAACACCATATATTTT. Its translation is CASEDPGVRNTIYF.

The CDR3 protein is CASSIQGYQNIQYF. CDR3 coding DNA: TGTGCCAGCAGTATCCAGGGCTATCAAAACATTCAGTACTTC. J is TRBJ2-4 and V is TRBV6-6; perhaps TRBD1 as D (5 bases). CDR3 size: 14 residues. V was clipped by 5 bases and J by 5 bases, with 13 bases between them. Germline loops: CDR1 MNHNY, CDR2 SVGAGI (reference sequence).

Only one count was recorded for this clone. The chain links TRBV29-1 to TRBJ2-7; D might be TRBD2 (6 bases). CDR1 SQVTM and CDR2 ANQGSEA come from the germline V gene. Deletions cut 7 bases from V and 2 bases from J, with 12 bases between. The CDR3 has 12 amino acids. CDR3 sequence (DNA): TGCAGCGGGGGGGACCAAGCCTACGAGCAGTACTTC. It specifies CSGGDQAYEQYF.

V usage is TRBV5-5 and J usage is TRBJ2-5, with 13 positions matching TRBD2. V lost 3 bases and J lost 4; bases outside the gene matches: 6. The CDR3 length is 16 residues. CDR1 SGHKS and CDR2 YYEKEE come from the germline V gene (reference sequence). The CDR3 region is CASSWLRTSGGETQYF. CDR3 DNA: TGTGCCAGCAGCTGGCTAAGGACTAGCGGGGGAGAGACCCAGTACTTC.

J is TRBJ1-4 and V is TRBV5-1; no clear D. The V gene lost 0 bases and the J gene lost 7 bases, with 10 bases spanning the gap. This CDR3 comprises 14 residues. Germline V gives CDR1 SGHRS, CDR2 YFSETQ. The DNA of the CDR3 is TGCGCCAGCAGCTTGGGCAGCGGGTTTGAAAAACTGTTTTTT. Protein product: CASSLGSGFEKLFF.

V gene TRBV4-2 combines with J gene TRBJ2-1, with 7 bases matching TRBD2. Germline V gene data show CDR1 as LGHNA and CDR2 as YNFKEQ. V lost 1 base, J lost 8 bases, and 8 bases stayed unmatched. CDR3 length: 15 amino acids. CDR3 region: CASSQVWAGADEQFF. The CDR3 DNA reads as TGTGCCAGCAGCCAAGTCTGGGCGGGAGCGGATGAGCAGTTCTTC.

The J gene is TRBJ2-3, the V gene TRBV7-9; D is undetermined. This CDR3 has 15 amino acids. Germline V gene sequence: CDR1 SEHNR, CDR2 FQNEAQ (reference sequence). V lost 3 bases and J 4 bases, leaving 14 bases between the germline ends. The CDR3 sequence is CASSFRELTPDTQYF. CDR3 DNA: TGTGCCAGCAGCTTCAGAGAACTAACTCCAGATACGCAGTATTTT. Variable domain in full (rest from reference TRBV7-9 and TRBJ2-3): DTGVSQNPRHKITKRGQNVTFRCDPISEHNRLYWYRQTLGQGPEFLTYFQNEAQLEKSRLLSDRFSAERPKGSFSTLEIQRTEQGDSAMYLCASSFRELTPDTQYFGPGTRLTVL.

The J gene is TRBJ1-5, the V gene TRBV7-9; D is uncertain. Trimming took 1 base from V and 7 from J, leaving 8 bases between them. Looked up from germline, CDR1 is SEHNR and CDR2 is FQNEAQ (reference sequence). The CDR3 is 13 amino acids. CDR3 nucleotide sequence: TGTGCCAGCAGCTTAGTCAGTGAACAGCCCCAGCATTTT. It encodes CASSLVSEQPQHF. Using reference TRBV7-9 and TRBJ1-5 for the parts outside the CDR3, the full variable domain is DTGVSQNPRHKITKRGQNVTFRCDPISEHNRLYWYRQTLGQGPEFLTYFQNEAQLEKSRLLSDRFSAERPKGSFSTLEIQRTEQGDSAMYLCASSLVSEQPQHFGDGTRLSIL.

This sequence joins TRBV5-4 and TRBJ1-2, with TRBD1 matching over 9 bases. The V gene end was trimmed by 4 bases and the J gene end by 7 bases; junction bases not matched to a gene: 11. The CDR3 length is 15 residues. Germline V gives CDR1 SGHNT, CDR2 YYREEE (reference sequence). In nucleotides, the CDR3 is TGTGCCAGCAGCCCCGGGACAGGGTTGGAGGGTGGCTACACCTTC. Translation: CASSPGTGLEGGYTF.

The chain uses TRBV5-1 and TRBJ2-7, with 7 bases that match TRBD2. Germline V gene sequence: CDR1 SGHRS, CDR2 YFSETQ. The J segment lost 5 bases and the V segment lost 4 bases, leaving 9 bases of the junction unmatched. There are 14 residues in the CDR3. CDR3 loop: CASSQGLVHHEQYF. The DNA of the CDR3 is TGCGCCAGCAGCCAAGGACTAGTTCACCACGAGCAGTACTTC.

The chain uses TRBV27 and TRBJ1-5; no reliable D call. The CDR3 extends over 15 amino acids. The V gene lost 2 bases and the J gene lost 0 bases, with 8 bases spanning the gap. Germline lookup yields CDR1 MNHEY and CDR2 SMNVEV (reference sequence). As DNA, the CDR3 is TGTGCCAGCAGTTTAAAGAGCCGTAGCAATCAGCCCCAGCATTTT. Translated: CASSLKSRSNQPQHF.

Comment on this clone: It may be a read error: a sequence one base away is much more abundant. The J gene is TRBJ1-1, the V gene TRBV5-6; possible D gene TRBD1, 5 bases. V was cut by 3 bases and J by 6 bases, with 6 bases left in between. This CDR3 has 11 amino acids. Germline-derived CDR1 and CDR2 are SGHDT and YYEEEE. The CDR3, as DNA: TGTGCCAGCAGCTGGGGGGCTGAAGCTTTCTTT. Translation gives CASSWGAEAFF.

This clone was seen only once. The rearrangement joins TRBV7-3 to TRBJ2-3, with TRBD2 identical over 9 bases. J lost 3 bases, V lost 5 bases, and 6 bases had no gene match. This CDR3 spans 15 amino acids. Germline loops: CDR1 SGHTA, CDR2 FQGTGA. The CDR3 loop reads CASSTYGLATDTQYF. CDR3 coding DNA: TGTGCCAGCAGCACATATGGACTAGCGACAGATACGCAGTATTTT.

A few counts support this clone. J is TRBJ2-7 and V is TRBV5-6; 8 nucleotides align to TRBD2. This CDR3 spans 15 amino acids. Germline CDR1 and CDR2: SGHDT and YYEEEE. Trimming took 4 bases from V and 3 from J; bases not matched to a gene: 9. DNA of the CDR3: TGTGCCAGCAGCCTGACGGGCGGGGGGAACTACGAGCAGTACTTC. Translating it yields CASSLTGGGNYEQYF. The full variable domain, rest sourced from reference TRBV5-6 and TRBJ2-7, is DAGVTQSPTHLIKTRGQQVTLRCSPKSGHDTVSWYQQALGQGPQFIFQYYEEEERQRGNFPDRFSGHQFPNYSSELNVNALLLGDSALYLCASSLTGGGNYEQYFGPGTRLTVT.